This T cell receptor (beta chain) originates from a study of blood T cell repertoires in COVID-19. Study in general: Italy, Spain and the United States were the sources of the convalescent and acute COVID-19 samples. PBMCs, B-cell-depleted T cells, or T cells were the source of the cDNA or gDNA that made up the material.

V gave up 4 bases and J gave up 2 bases; unmatched junction bases: 9. The CDR3 sequence is 17 residues long. Germline V gene lookup returns CDR1 MDHEN and CDR2 SYDVKM. Clones were sequenced by immunoSEQ multiplex PCR, and TCRdb holds only the in-frame ones, with some missing. The sample shows 200,000 or so clones, approximately 84% of them seen only once. Sample: peripheral blood. The chain joins TRBV28 to TRBJ2-1, with 9 nucleotides matching TRBD2. The receptor was isolated from a man in his fifties or sixties who had recovered from COVID-19. This CDR3 reads CASSSAGGPVPYNEQFF. CDR3 bases: TGTGCCAGCAGTTCCGCGGGAGGGCCGGTACCCTACAATGAGCAGTTCTTC.